This T cell receptor (beta chain) was sequenced for a study of shared clonotypes between healthy human individuals. Germline V gene sequence: CDR1 KGHSH, CDR2 LQKENI. V was trimmed by 2 bases and J by 3 bases, leaving 11 bases between them. The CDR3 has 14 residues. TCRdb's copy holds only in-frame clones and misses some; the assay was immunoSEQ multiplex PCR. The table includes about 1.1 million clones, about four fifths detected once. This clone was seen ten or more times. Antigen: not known. Study conclusions and caveats: It was only blood that was sampled, and tissue repertoires likely differ. In general, naive subsets displayed greater estimated richness than memory subsets did.

The clonotype comes from a young man in good health. Some clones in this sample may be carry-over from other donors' samples. This chain uses TRBV18 with TRBJ2-7; D tentatively fits TRBD1 or TRBD2 (7 bases each). Sequencing was done on a sample of memory CD4+ T cells from PBMCs. Specified subset: CD45RA-negative fraction. This CDR3 is CASSPAGGDYEQYF. The CDR3 DNA follows: TGTGCCAGCTCACCAGCAGGGGGGGACTACGAGCAGTACTTC.